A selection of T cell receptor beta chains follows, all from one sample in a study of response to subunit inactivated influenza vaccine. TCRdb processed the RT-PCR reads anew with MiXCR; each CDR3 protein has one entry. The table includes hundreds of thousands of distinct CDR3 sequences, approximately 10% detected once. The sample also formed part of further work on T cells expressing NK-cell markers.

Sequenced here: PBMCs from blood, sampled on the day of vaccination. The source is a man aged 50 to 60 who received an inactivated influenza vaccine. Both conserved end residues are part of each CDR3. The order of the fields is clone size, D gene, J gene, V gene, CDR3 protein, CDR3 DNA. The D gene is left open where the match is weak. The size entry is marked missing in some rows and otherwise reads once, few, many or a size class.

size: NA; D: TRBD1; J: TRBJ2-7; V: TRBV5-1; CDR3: CASSLVGQGAGEQYF; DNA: TGCGCCAGCAGCTTGGTGGGACAGGGGGCCGGTGAGCAGTACTTC
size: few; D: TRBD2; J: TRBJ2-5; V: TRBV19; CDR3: CASSTGLAGYQETQYF; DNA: TGTGCCAGTAGTACAGGACTAGCGGGTTACCAAGAGACCCAGTACTTC
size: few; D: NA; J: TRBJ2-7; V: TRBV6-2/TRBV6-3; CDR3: CASSYPGRNYEQYF; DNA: TGTGCCAGCAGTTATCCGGGACGGAACTACGAGCAGTACTTC
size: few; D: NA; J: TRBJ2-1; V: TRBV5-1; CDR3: CASSPGWGADEQFF; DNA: TGCGCCAGCAGCCCGGGTTGGGGGGCCGATGAGCAGTTCTTC
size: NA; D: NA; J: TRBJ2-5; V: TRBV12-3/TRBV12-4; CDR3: CASTLGGRQETQYF; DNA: TGTGCCAGCACTCTGGGGGGTAGGCAAGAGACCCAGTACTTC
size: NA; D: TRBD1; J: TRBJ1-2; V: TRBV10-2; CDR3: CASRTGQGDYGYTF; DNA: TGCGCCAGCAGGACGGGACAGGGGGACTATGGCTACACCTTC
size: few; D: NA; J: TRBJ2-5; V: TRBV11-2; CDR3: CASSPYRAGPQETQYF; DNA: TGTGCCAGCAGCCCTTATCGGGCAGGGCCCCAGGAGACCCAGTACTTC
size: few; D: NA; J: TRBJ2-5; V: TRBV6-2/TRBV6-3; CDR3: CASSYWSTDQETQYF; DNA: TGTGCCAGCAGTTACTGGTCGACAGATCAAGAGACCCAGTACTTC
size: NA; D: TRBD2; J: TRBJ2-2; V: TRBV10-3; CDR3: CAIRPSGGANTGELFF; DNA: TGTGCCATCAGGCCTAGCGGGGGGGCGAACACCGGGGAGCTGTTTTTT
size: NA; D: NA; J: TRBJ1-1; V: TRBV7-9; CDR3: CASSLSQVYTEAFF; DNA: TGTGCCAGCAGCTTATCTCAGGTGTACACTGAAGCTTTCTTT
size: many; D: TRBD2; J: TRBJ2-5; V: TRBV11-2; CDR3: CASSWTSGGVETQYF; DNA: TGTGCCAGCAGCTGGACTAGCGGGGGAGTGGAGACCCAGTACTTC
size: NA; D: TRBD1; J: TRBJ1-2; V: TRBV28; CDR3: CASSLRTGVTVSYTF; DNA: TGTGCCAGCAGTCTCCGGACAGGGGTCACGGTCAGCTACACCTTC
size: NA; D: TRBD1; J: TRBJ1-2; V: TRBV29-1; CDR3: CSVEDDRGPDYGYTF; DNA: TGCAGCGTTGAAGATGACAGGGGGCCGGACTATGGCTACACCTTC
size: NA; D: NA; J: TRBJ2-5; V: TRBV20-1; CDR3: CSARDMGKTQYF; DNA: TGCAGTGCTAGAGATATGGGGAAGACCCAGTACTTC
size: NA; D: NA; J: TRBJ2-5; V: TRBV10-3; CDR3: CAISESRGLETQYF; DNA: TGTGCCATCAGTGAGTCCCGGGGATTGGAGACCCAGTACTTC
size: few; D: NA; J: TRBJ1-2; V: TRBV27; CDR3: CASSPQPGQVLTYGYTF; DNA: TGTGCCAGCAGTCCCCAACCGGGACAAGTACTAACTTATGGCTACACCTTC
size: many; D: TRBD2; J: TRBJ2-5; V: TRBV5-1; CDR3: CASSSGLAETQYF; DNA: TGTGCCAGCAGCTCAGGACTAGCGGAGACCCAGTACTTC
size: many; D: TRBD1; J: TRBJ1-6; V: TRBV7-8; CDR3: CASSPETGVNNSPLHF; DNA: TGTGCCAGCAGCCCGGAAACAGGGGTAAATAATTCACCCCTCCACTTT
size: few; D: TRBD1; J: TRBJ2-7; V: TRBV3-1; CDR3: CASSFGTDRNYEQYF; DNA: TGTGCCAGCAGCTTTGGGACAGACAGAAACTACGAGCAGTACTTC
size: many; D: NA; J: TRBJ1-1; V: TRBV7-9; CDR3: CATEAGDTEAFF; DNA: TGTGCCACCGAAGCAGGAGACACTGAAGCTTTCTTT
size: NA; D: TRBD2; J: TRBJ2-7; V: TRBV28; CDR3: CASSRILAVETYEQYF; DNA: TGTGCCAGCAGCCGCATACTAGCGGTAGAAACCTACGAGCAGTACTTC
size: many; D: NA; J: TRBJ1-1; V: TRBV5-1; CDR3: CASSRQEGTEAFF; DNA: TGCGCCAGCAGCCGACAAGAGGGGACTGAAGCTTTCTTT
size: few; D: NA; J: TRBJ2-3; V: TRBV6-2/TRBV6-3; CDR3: CASSYVYSTDTQYF; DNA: TGTGCCAGCAGTTACGTTTACAGCACAGATACGCAGTATTTT
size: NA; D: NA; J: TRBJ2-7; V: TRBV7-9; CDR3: CASSFGLGEYSYEQYF; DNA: TGTGCCAGCAGCTTCGGACTTGGCGAGTACTCCTACGAGCAGTACTTC
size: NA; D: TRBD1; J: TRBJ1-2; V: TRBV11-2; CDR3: CASSLEGTGGGYTF; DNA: TGTGCCAGCAGCTTAGAGGGGACAGGGGGCGGCTACACCTTC
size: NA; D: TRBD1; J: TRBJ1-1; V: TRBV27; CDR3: CASSSWGQGMNTEAFF; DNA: TGTGCCAGCAGCTCGTGGGGACAGGGGATGAACACTGAAGCTTTCTTT
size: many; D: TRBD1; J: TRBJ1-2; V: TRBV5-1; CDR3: CASSTTDRGFYGYTF; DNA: TGCGCCAGCAGCACTACGGACAGGGGTTTCTACGGCTACACCTTC
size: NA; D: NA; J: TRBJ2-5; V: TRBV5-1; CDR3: CASSHLLDGQETQYF; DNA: TGCGCCAGCAGCCACCTCCTGGACGGCCAAGAGACCCAGTACTTC
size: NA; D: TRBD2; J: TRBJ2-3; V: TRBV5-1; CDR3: CASSLATSGSTDTQYF; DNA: TGCGCCAGCAGCTTGGCGACTAGCGGGAGCACAGATACGCAGTATTTT
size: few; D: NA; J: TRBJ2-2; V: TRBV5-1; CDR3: CASSLEPRAPGELFF; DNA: TGCGCCAGCAGCTTGGAACCCCGCGCTCCCGGGGAGCTGTTTTTT
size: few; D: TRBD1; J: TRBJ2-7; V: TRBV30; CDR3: CAWSQGASFSEQYF; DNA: TGTGCCTGGAGTCAGGGGGCGTCTTTTAGCGAGCAGTACTTC
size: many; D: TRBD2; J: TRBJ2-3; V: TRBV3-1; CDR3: CASRVAGGPDTQYF; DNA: TGTGCCAGCAGGGTAGCGGGAGGGCCAGATACGCAGTATTTT
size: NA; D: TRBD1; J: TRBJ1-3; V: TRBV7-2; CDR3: CASSLQGAGNTIYF; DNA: TGTGCCAGCAGCTTGCAGGGGGCGGGAAACACCATATATTTT
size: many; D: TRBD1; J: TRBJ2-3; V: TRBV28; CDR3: CASSLPGTGVSDTQYF; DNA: TGTGCCAGCAGTTTACCCGGGACAGGGGTCTCAGATACGCAGTATTTT
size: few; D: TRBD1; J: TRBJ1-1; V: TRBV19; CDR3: CASNPGQGGGTEAFF; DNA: TGTGCCAGTAACCCGGGACAGGGGGGCGGCACTGAAGCTTTCTTT
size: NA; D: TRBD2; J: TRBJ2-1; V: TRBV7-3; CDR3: CASSRPGTRHNEQFF; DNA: TGTGCCAGCAGCAGACCCGGGACTAGACATAATGAGCAGTTCTTC
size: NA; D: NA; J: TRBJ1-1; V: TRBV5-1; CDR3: CASSLGNMNTEAFF; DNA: TGCGCCAGCAGCTTGGGCAATATGAACACTGAAGCTTTCTTT
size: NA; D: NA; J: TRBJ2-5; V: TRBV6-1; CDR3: CASSEYGRMYQETQYF; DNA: TGTGCCAGCAGTGAATATGGACGTATGTACCAAGAGACCCAGTACTTC
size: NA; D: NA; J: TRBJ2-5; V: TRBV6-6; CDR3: CASSPTSWTQYF; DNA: TGTGCCAGCAGCCCTACTAGTTGGACCCAGTACTTC
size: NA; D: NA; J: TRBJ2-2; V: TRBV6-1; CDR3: CASRRRGANTGELFF; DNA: TGTGCCAGCCGGAGGAGGGGCGCGAACACCGGGGAGCTGTTTTTT
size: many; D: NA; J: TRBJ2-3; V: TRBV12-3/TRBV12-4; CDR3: CASSLSGLTDTQYF; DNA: TGTGCCAGCAGTTTAAGCGGACTCACAGATACGCAGTATTTT
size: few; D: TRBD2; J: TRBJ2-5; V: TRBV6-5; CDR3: CASSSRGGVETQYF; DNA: TGTGCCAGCAGTTCCCGGGGAGGGGTTGAGACCCAGTACTTC
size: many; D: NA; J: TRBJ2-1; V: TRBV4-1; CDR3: CASTNTILYYNEQFF; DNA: TGCGCCAGCACCAATACAATCCTCTACTACAATGAGCAGTTCTTC
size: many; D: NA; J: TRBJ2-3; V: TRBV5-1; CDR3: CATTVGASSTDTQYF; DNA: TGCGCCACGACGGTAGGGGCCTCTAGCACAGATACGCAGTATTTT
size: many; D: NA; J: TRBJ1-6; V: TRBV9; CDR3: CASSVGESPLHF; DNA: TGTGCCAGCAGCGTAGGGGAATCACCCCTCCACTTT
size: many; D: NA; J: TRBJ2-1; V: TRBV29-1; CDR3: CSVESMGNEQFF; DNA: TGCAGCGTTGAGTCCATGGGGAATGAGCAGTTCTTC
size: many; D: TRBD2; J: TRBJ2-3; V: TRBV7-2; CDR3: CASSPRASGSGDTQYF; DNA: TGTGCCAGCAGCCCCCGTGCTAGCGGGAGTGGGGATACGCAGTATTTT
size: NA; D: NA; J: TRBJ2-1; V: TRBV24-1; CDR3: CATSDPSAAPYNEQFF; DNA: TGTGCCACCAGTGACCCCTCAGCGGCCCCCTACAATGAGCAGTTCTTC
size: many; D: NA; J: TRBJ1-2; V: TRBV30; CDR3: CAWARDRYSYGYTF; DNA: TGTGCCTGGGCACGAGACAGATACTCCTATGGCTACACCTTC
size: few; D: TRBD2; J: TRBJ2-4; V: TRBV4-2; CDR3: CASAEASGTRKNIQYF; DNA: TGTGCCAGCGCGGAAGCCTCCGGGACTAGGAAAAACATTCAGTACTTC
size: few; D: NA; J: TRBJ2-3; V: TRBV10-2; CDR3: CASGSGRDTQYF; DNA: TGCGCCAGCGGATCAGGGAGGGATACGCAGTATTTT